What follows are 30 T cell receptor beta chains derived from one specimen sequenced in a study of TIL therapy for anti-PD-1-resistant metastatic lung cancer. Time point defined: pre-treatment sample, taken before nivolumab and TIL therapy. Tumor tissue came from excised metastases, mostly pleural nodules or supraclavicular lymph nodes. Sequencing used immunoSEQ v3. The protocol was immunoSEQ multiplex PCR, while the TCRdb copy is restricted to in-frame clones and leaves out a portion. Seen here are tens of thousands of clones, 72% observed once, and the top ten hold approximately 7.3%. Sequencing was performed on tumor tissue, taken at baseline. All receptors derive from a person aged 25 to 85 with non-small cell lung cancer.

This clone was picked up a small number of times. The chain joins TRBV18 to TRBJ1-1; D is perhaps TRBD1 (5 bases). Germline CDR1 reads KGHSH; CDR2 reads LQKENI. The CDR3 has 14 residues. V dropped 1 base and J dropped 5 bases, with 11 bases sitting between them. The CDR3 sequence: CASSPLGGTTEAFF. The CDR3 DNA reads as TGTGCCAGCTCACCACTTGGAGGGACGACTGAAGCTTTCTTT.

This chain links TRBV6-5 with TRBJ2-5; tentatively, D is TRBD2 (6 bases). CDR3 size: 15 residues. V was clipped by 3 bases and J by 1 base, with 12 bases between them. CDR1 MNHEY and CDR2 SVGAGI come from the germline V gene. This CDR3 is CASSYPGEGQETQYF. CDR3 coding DNA: TGTGCCAGCAGTTATCCGGGGGAAGGCCAAGAGACCCAGTACTTC.

The J gene is TRBJ1-3, the V gene TRBV5-1; possible D gene TRBD1, 5 bases. Trimming cost V 3 bases and J 0 bases, with 16 bases left between them. The CDR3 is 17 residues long. Germline lookup yields CDR1 SGHRS and CDR2 YFSETQ. The CDR3 bases are TGCGCCAGCAGCTCATCCCCCGGGACTGCCTCTGGAAACACCATATATTTT. Its translation: CASSSSPGTASGNTIYF.

The rearrangement links TRBV5-4 to TRBJ2-3, with D perhaps matching TRBD2 (5 bases). Per the germline V gene, CDR1 is SGHNT and CDR2 is YYREEE (reference sequence). Between the trimmed V and J ends, which lost 3 bases and 2 bases, there was a span of 13 bases. The CDR3 loop spans 15 amino acids. The CDR3 protein is CASSSAGKVTDTQYF. As DNA, the CDR3 is TGTGCCAGCAGCTCAGCCGGGAAAGTCACAGATACGCAGTATTTT.

This clone was picked up one time. CDR3 DNA: TGTGCCAGCAGCTTAGAAATGAACACTGAAGCTTTCTTT. Translated, it gives CASSLEMNTEAFF. The J gene is TRBJ1-1, the V gene TRBV7-2; D gene ambiguous. The CDR3 runs 13 residues. Germline V gene lookup returns CDR1 SGHTA and CDR2 FQGNSA. The germline V and J ends were trimmed by 1 base and 0 bases, with 3 bases remaining between them.

This chain joins TRBV15 and TRBJ1-1; no reliable D call. CDR3 size: 17 residues. The germline V and J ends were trimmed by 0 bases and 1 base, with 15 bases remaining between them. In germline, CDR1 is LNHNV, CDR2 YYDKDF (reference sequence). Here the CDR3 DNA reads TGTGCCACCAGCAGAGAAATGGGAGGGTTCCAGAACACTGAAGCTTTCTTT. Translation: CATSREMGGFQNTEAFF.

The chain uses TRBV6-1 and TRBJ2-3; D is ambiguous. This CDR3 contains 14 residues. Per the germline V gene, CDR1 is MNHNS and CDR2 is SASEGT. V shed 6 bases and J shed 1 base, with 11 bases lying between them. CDR3 in amino acids: CASSRAARTDTQYF. Here the CDR3 DNA reads TGTGCCAGCAGCCGGGCGGCCCGCACAGATACGCAGTATTTT.

V gene TRBV6-1 combines with J gene TRBJ1-3; D perhaps matches TRBD1 (6 bases). From germline, CDR1 is MNHNS and CDR2 SASEGT. V lost 8 bases and J 0 bases, leaving 14 bases between the germline ends. CDR3 length: 15 amino acids. The CDR3 reads CASGQGPDSGNTIYF. DNA for the CDR3: TGTGCCAGCGGTCAGGGGCCCGACTCTGGAAACACCATATATTTT.

The rearrangement links TRBV4-1 to TRBJ1-1; no reliable D call. The CDR3 has 12 amino acids. The V gene lost 0 bases and the J gene lost 9 bases, with 8 bases spanning the gap. Germline loops: CDR1 MGHRA, CDR2 YSYEKL. The DNA of the CDR3 is TGCGCCAGCAGCCAAGAAGTGGGAAAAGCTTTCTTT. Protein sequence: CASSQEVGKAFF.

This clone was found a few times. The V call is TRBV7-8, the J call TRBJ1-1; D is unclear. The CDR3 extends over 14 amino acids. V lost 0 bases and J lost 4, with 9 bases in between. The germline gives CDR1 SGHVS, CDR2 FQNEAQ. As DNA, the CDR3 is TGTGCCAGCAGCTTAGCGCTGGAGAGCACTGAAGCTTTCTTT. Translation: CASSLALESTEAFF.

The chain couples TRBV27 to TRBJ2-3, with 10 bases identical to TRBD2. This CDR3 contains 17 residues. The V gene end was trimmed by 2 bases and the J gene end by 0 bases; junction bases not matched to a gene: 5. Germline lookup yields CDR1 MNHEY and CDR2 SMNVEV (reference sequence). The CDR3 spells CASSLTERGGSTDTQYF. For the CDR3, the DNA is TGTGCCAGCAGTTTAACGGAGCGGGGGGGAAGCACAGATACGCAGTATTTT.

This rearrangement joins TRBV27 to TRBJ2-1; weak D call: TRBD1 (5 bases). V shed 7 bases and J shed 9 bases, with 31 bases lying between them. From germline, CDR1 is MNHEY and CDR2 SMNVEV (reference sequence). The CDR3 is made up of 18 amino acids. CDR3 nucleotides: TGTGCCAGCACCCCTAAACTAACGGACATCTTAGCCCCACCTGAGCAGTTCTTC. The encoded protein is CASTPKLTDILAPPEQFF.

The chain employs TRBV2 and TRBJ2-1; 7 nucleotides line up with TRBD2. Trimming removed 7 bases from V and 4 bases from J; junction bases left unmatched: 7. The CDR3 has 14 amino acids. Germline V CDR1 and CDR2: SNHLY, FYNNEI. In DNA form, the CDR3 reads TGTGCCAGCATCGTCGGCGGGGGATACAATGAGCAGTTCTTC. Translation gives CASIVGGGYNEQFF.

Only one count was recorded for this clone. The chain couples TRBV9 to TRBJ2-7, with 9 positions matching TRBD1. The CDR3 spans 14 residues. The V gene end was trimmed by 3 bases and the J gene end by 6 bases; junction bases not matched to a gene: 7. CDR1 is SGDLS, CDR2 YYNGEE, per germline. The CDR3 region has the DNA TGTGCCAGCAGCGCTAGGGACAGGGACATCGAGCAGTACTTC. Translating it yields CASSARDRDIEQYF.

The chain carries TRBV7-2 and TRBJ2-7; the D gene is possibly TRBD2 (5 bases). Germline V CDR1 and CDR2: SGHTA, FQGNSA. The CDR3 length is 15 residues. With 2 bases removed from V and 0 bases from J, the gap between germline ends came to 11 bases. The CDR3 DNA follows: TGTGCCAGCAGCTTAACTTCGGAGGCCTCCTACGAGCAGTACTTC. Protein: CASSLTSEASYEQYF.

This chain joins TRBV6-1 and TRBJ1-3; D unclear. Germline-derived CDR1 and CDR2 are MNHNS and SASEGT. The CDR3 spans 14 residues. V lost 1 base and J lost 4, with 8 bases in between. CDR3 region: CASSEGLPGNTIYF. CDR3 nucleotide sequence: TGTGCCAGCAGTGAAGGGTTACCAGGAAACACCATATATTTT.

V usage is TRBV10-1 and J usage is TRBJ2-3, with D possibly being TRBD2 (6 bases). Germline-derived CDR1 and CDR2 are WNHNN and SYGVQD (reference sequence). The CDR3 is 15 residues long. With 1 base removed from V and 5 bases from J, the gap between germline ends came to 13 bases. This CDR3 reads CASSEYDHGRDTQYF. The CDR3 DNA sequence: TGCGCCAGCAGTGAGTACGACCACGGGAGAGATACGCAGTATTTT.

The chain joins TRBV10-3 to TRBJ1-5, with D uncertain. Per the germline V gene, CDR1 is ENHRY and CDR2 is SYGVKD. CDR3 length: 17 residues. Trimming cost V 0 bases and J 2 bases, with 14 bases left between them. The CDR3 coding sequence is TGTGCCATCAGTGAGTCGAGGAGGGTCGGACGCAATCAGCCCCAGCATTTT. Protein sequence: CAISESRRVGRNQPQHF.

In DNA form, the CDR3 reads TGCAGTGCCTGGGGGGGTAGGGGCTACACCTTC. This sequence encodes CSAWGGRGYTF. The V gene is TRBV20-1, the J gene TRBJ1-2; maybe TRBD1 (5 bases). V shed 6 bases and J shed 8 bases, with 13 bases lying between them. Germline V gives CDR1 DFQATT, CDR2 SNEGSKA (reference sequence). CDR3 length: 11 amino acids.

The CDR3 loop is CASEDSGGPIDEQFF. CDR3 nucleotide sequence: TGTGCCAGTGAAGACTCCGGGGGGCCTATCGATGAGCAGTTCTTC. The J gene is TRBJ2-1, the V gene TRBV19; D is possibly TRBD2 (7 bases). This CDR3 spans 15 amino acids. Germline V gene lookup returns CDR1 LNHDA and CDR2 SQIVND (reference sequence). The germline V and J ends were trimmed by 8 bases and 8 bases, with 22 bases remaining between them.

About this clone: Because the CDR3 is missing its conserved closing phenylalanine or tryptophan, this is likely a read error. The chain has TRBV5-1 and TRBJ2-3; the D is unclear. V shed 0 bases and J shed 5 bases, with 4 bases lying between them. Per the germline V gene, CDR1 is SGHRS and CDR2 is YFSETQ. The CDR3 sequence is 12 residues long. The CDR3 is CASSLDGDTQYL. CDR3 bases: TGCGCCAGCAGCTTGGACGGAGATACGCAGTATCTT.

This clone was seen a few times. V usage is TRBV30 and J usage is TRBJ2-5; no definite D call. Per the germline V gene, CDR1 is GTSNPN and CDR2 is SVGIG (reference sequence). Trimming stripped 3 bases from V and 1 base from J, with 21 bases between. The CDR3 loop spans 17 amino acids. This CDR3 reads CAWSNGNLGQFQETQYF. In DNA, the CDR3 is TGTGCCTGGAGCAACGGAAACCTAGGGCAGTTCCAAGAGACCCAGTACTTC. The whole variable domain, filled in from reference TRBV30 and TRBJ2-5, reads SQTIHQWPATLVQPVGSPLSLECTVEGTSNPNLYWYRQAAGRGLQLLFYSVGIGQISSEVPQNLSASRPQDRQFILSSKKLLLSDSGFYLCAWSNGNLGQFQETQYFGPGTRLLVL.

V and J are TRBV11-2 and TRBJ2-5; 8 bases are shared with TRBD2. Trimming cost V 2 bases and J 1 base; bases outside gene matches: 0. From germline, CDR1 is SGHAT and CDR2 FQNNGV. The CDR3 contains 14 residues. The CDR3 here is CASSLTSGQETQYF. The CDR3 coding sequence is TGTGCCAGCAGCTTAACTAGCGGCCAAGAGACCCAGTACTTC.

V usage is TRBV7-2 and J usage is TRBJ2-5, with a weak D call TRBD2 (6 bases). The CDR3 is 14 amino acids. CDR1 and CDR2 (germline): SGHTA, FQGNSA. Trimming stripped 5 bases from V and 1 base from J, with 11 bases between. The CDR3 nucleotides are TGTGCCAGCAGCCCGAGGGGACTCCAAGAGACCCAGTACTTC. Protein product: CASSPRGLQETQYF.

The gene calls are TRBV5-1 and TRBJ2-5; D is uncertain. Looked up from germline, CDR1 is SGHRS and CDR2 is YFSETQ. The CDR3 runs to 13 residues. Trimming pared 0 bases from V and 6 bases from J, leaving 9 bases between. The CDR3 bases are TGCGCCAGCAGCTTGGACGCTGATCAGACCCAGTACTTC. Its protein product is CASSLDADQTQYF.

The chain couples TRBV5-5 to TRBJ1-5, with D tentatively TRBD1 (5 bases). Trimming pared 2 bases from V and 2 bases from J, leaving 11 bases between. The CDR3 has 15 amino acids. Germline V gene sequence: CDR1 SGHKS, CDR2 YYEKEE (reference sequence). DNA of the CDR3: TGTGCCAGCAGCTTTTGGGGGGAGGGCAATCAGCCCCAGCATTTT. This translates into CASSFWGEGNQPQHF.

The DNA for the CDR3 is TGCGCCAGCAGCCAGGGGACTACATACAATGAGCAGTTCTTC. This gives the protein CASSQGTTYNEQFF. The chain couples TRBV4-3 to TRBJ2-1; TRBD2 agrees at 7 bases. CDR3 size: 14 residues. V lost 3 bases to trimming and J lost 4 bases; unmatched junction nucleotides: 3. Germline assignment: CDR1 LGHNA and CDR2 YSLEER.

This chain joins TRBV4-2 and TRBJ2-3, with D possibly being TRBD2 (8 bases). The CDR3 is 18 amino acids. The germline V gene has CDR1 LGHNA and CDR2 YNFKEQ. With 4 bases removed from V and 2 bases from J, the gap between germline ends came to 22 bases. This CDR3 reads CASSRRQGGGSLTDTQYF. The CDR3 bases are TGTGCCAGCAGCCGCAGACAGGGCGGGGGGTCTCTCACAGATACGCAGTATTTT.

The rearrangement joins TRBV5-4 to TRBJ1-1, with D tentatively TRBD1 (6 bases). Germline V lookup: CDR1 SGHNT, CDR2 YYREEE (reference sequence). V lost 3 bases and J 3 bases, leaving 12 bases between the germline ends. This CDR3 comprises 14 residues. The CDR3 region is CASSSTGAHTEAFF. Here the CDR3 DNA reads TGTGCCAGCAGCTCTACGGGGGCACACACTGAAGCTTTCTTT. Variable domain in full (rest from reference TRBV5-4 and TRBJ1-1): ETGVTQSPTHLIKTRGQQVTLRCSSQSGHNTVSWYQQALGQGPQFIFQYYREEENGRGNFPPRFSGLQFPNYSSELNVNALELDDSALYLCASSSTGAHTEAFFGQGTRLTVV.

The rearrangement links TRBV19 to TRBJ1-5; 8 bases fit TRBD1. The CDR3 is made up of 17 amino acids. The J segment lost 2 bases and the V segment lost 2 bases, leaving 8 bases of the junction unmatched. Germline CDR1 and CDR2: LNHDA and SQIVND (reference sequence). In nucleotides, the CDR3 is TGTGCCAGTAGTATAAGGGCAGGGGGCGATGGCAATCAGCCCCAGCATTTT. It specifies CASSIRAGGDGNQPQHF.